This is a list of T cell receptor beta chains from one sample in a study of vaccination and CD4 T cells after COVID-19. These TCRs are of unknown antigen specificity. TCRdb ran MiXCR on the PCR reads and lists one entry per CDR3 protein. The sample carries 14,000 or so distinct CDR3 sequences, over 55% recorded once. Sequences were obtained from CD4+ T cells from blood, cultured in vitro. These receptor sequences come from a human donor who had recovered from COVID-19. Each CDR3 is given with its conserved first and last residue. Fields, in order: clone size, D gene, V gene, J gene, CDR3 DNA, CDR3 protein. The D gene is left open where the match is weak. Size is omitted from some rows. Given values are once, few, many or a class for expanded clones.

>few|.|TRBV24-1|TRBJ1-5
TGTGCCACCAGACAGGGCGCCAATCAGCCCCAGCATTTT
CATRQGANQPQHF
>.|TRBD2|TRBV10-3|TRBJ2-5
TGTGCCATCAGTGAGCGGGAGGGCCTGGAGACCCAGTACTTC
CAISEREGLETQYF
>few|TRBD2|TRBV7-2|TRBJ2-3
TGTGCCAGCAGCTTCGGGCGCGGGAGGGCATCAGATACGCAGTATTTT
CASSFGRGRASDTQYF
>.|TRBD2|TRBV27|TRBJ2-3
TGTGCCAGCAGTTTATCGGCCTTGGCGGGAGGGTATGGAGATACGCAGTATTTT
CASSLSALAGGYGDTQYF
>.|.|TRBV20-1|TRBJ2-2
TGCAGTGCTAGGCGGGTAGCCCTATCCGGGGAGCTGTTTTTT
CSARRVALSGELFF
>.|.|TRBV27|TRBJ2-3
TGTGCCAGCAGTTTCCGGGCCACAGATACGCAGTATTTT
CASSFRATDTQYF
>few|.|TRBV27|TRBJ1-5
TGTGCCAGCAGTGCCCGGGACAGCAATCAGCCCCAGCATTTT
CASSARDSNQPQHF
>.|.|TRBV6-2/TRBV6-3|TRBJ1-3
TGTGCCAGCAGTTACGGCCACTCTGGAAACACCATATATTTT
CASSYGHSGNTIYF
>.|.|TRBV20-1|TRBJ1-6
TGCAGTGCTAGAGCGCGGTTGGATTCACCCCTCCACTTT
CSARARLDSPLHF
>few|.|TRBV19|TRBJ1-2
TGTGCCAGTACACAGCCAGCTAACTATGGCTACACCTTC
CASTQPANYGYTF
>.|.|TRBV20-1|TRBJ1-5
TGCAGTGCTAGCCGGGGACACCTTAATCAGCCCCAGCATTTT
CSASRGHLNQPQHF
>.|TRBD1|TRBV7-8|TRBJ1-1
TGTGCCAGCAGCTCCCTAGGACAGGGGAAGACTGAAGCTTTCTTT
CASSSLGQGKTEAFF
>.|.|TRBV6-1|TRBJ1-1
TGTGCCAGCAGTACGGCGGGACTCTTGAACACTGAAGCTTTCTTT
CASSTAGLLNTEAFF
>.|.|TRBV27|TRBJ1-5
TGTGCCAGCAGGCGAACCGGGACCCCAGGGTCACAGCCCCAGCATTTT
CASRRTGTPGSQPQHF
>once|.|TRBV19|TRBJ2-3
TGTGCCAGTAGTATCGTTTCCACAGCTCGGGATACGCAGTATTTT
CASSIVSTARDTQYF
>.|.|TRBV28|TRBJ1-1
TGTGCCAGCAGTTTATTAGCGGGGGAAGCTTTCTTT
CASSLLAGEAFF
>.|.|TRBV20-1|TRBJ2-1
TGCAGTGCTAGATTAAACAAGGAGCAGTTCTTC
CSARLNKEQFF
>few|.|TRBV7-2|TRBJ1-2
TGTGCCAGCAGCTTCCCTTCTCAGGGCGTTAGGGGCTACACCTTC
CASSFPSQGVRGYTF
>.|.|TRBV28|TRBJ1-1
TGTGCCAGCAGTTTAGGGGGATTCGTCACTGAAGCTTTCTTT
CASSLGGFVTEAFF
>.|TRBD2|TRBV20-1|TRBJ2-7
TGCAGTGCACCCCCCGGGGGACTAGGGAACTACGAGCAGTACTTC
CSAPPGGLGNYEQYF
>.|.|TRBV19|TRBJ1-5
TGTGCCAGTAGTACCGGGACTAGTAGCAATCAGCCCCAGCATTTT
CASSTGTSSNQPQHF
>.|.|TRBV6-5|TRBJ1-5
TGTGCCAGCAGTTCCCCCCAGCAAGTAGAACATCAGCCCCAGCATTTT
CASSSPQQVEHQPQHF
>few|.|TRBV19|TRBJ1-5
TGTGCCAGTTCGGGCAGGCGTGACAATCAGCCCCAGCATTTT
CASSGRRDNQPQHF
>.|.|TRBV28|TRBJ1-2
TGTGCCAGCAGTCCCGTACAGGATGGCTACACCTTC
CASSPVQDGYTF
>.|TRBD2|TRBV28|TRBJ2-1
TGTGCCAGCAGTCCCCTGGGACTAGCGGGAGTCTACAATGAGCAGTTCTTC
CASSPLGLAGVYNEQFF
>.|.|TRBV2|TRBJ1-1
TGTGCCAGCAGCCGCGCGAGAACAGGGATGAACACTGAAGCTTTCTTT
CASSRARTGMNTEAFF
>.|TRBD1|TRBV20-1|TRBJ1-4
TGCAGTGCTAGACGCGTCGGTTCGGGGGACAGGGTGCTGTTTTTT
CSARRVGSGDRVLFF
>.|.|TRBV7-2|TRBJ1-2
TGTGCCAGCAGCCCCGGGGGTGGGGCTCTCTATGGCTACACCTTC
CASSPGGGALYGYTF
>.|.|TRBV6-1|TRBJ2-5
TGTGCCAGCAGAAGAAGACGGATCCAAGAGACCCAGTACTTC
CASRRRRIQETQYF
>.|.|TRBV11-3|TRBJ2-5
TGTGCCAGCAGCTTTGGGACAAGGGAGACCCAGTACTTC
CASSFGTRETQYF
>.|TRBD2|TRBV19|TRBJ2-1
TGTGCCAGTAGTTGGCTCGGGGGGGATGGGCAGTTCTTC
CASSWLGGDGQFF
>.|.|TRBV12-3/TRBV12-4|TRBJ1-5
TGTGCCAGCAGTCGGACGGGGGAACAGCCCCAGCATTTT
CASSRTGEQPQHF
>.|TRBD1|TRBV7-2|TRBJ2-7
TGTGCCAGCAGCCCCCGACAGGGTAATAGGGAGCAGTACTTC
CASSPRQGNREQYF
>.|.|TRBV20-1|TRBJ1-1
TGCAGTGCCCTGACAGGCATTGAAGCTTTCTTT
CSALTGIEAFF
>.|.|TRBV12-3/TRBV12-4|TRBJ2-5
TGTGCCAGCAGTTTAGCGCGTATGGGGGGGACCCAGTACTTC
CASSLARMGGTQYF
>.|TRBD1|TRBV20-1|TRBJ2-1
TGCAGTGCTCCTGATAGACAGGGGAAAAAACAGTTCTTC
CSAPDRQGKKQFF
>medium-sized|.|TRBV7-2|TRBJ2-1
TGTGCCAGCGGCACGTACCTAGCGAATGAGCAGTTCTTC
CASGTYLANEQFF
>.|TRBD2|TRBV24-1|TRBJ2-5
TGTGCCACCAGCCGAAGCGGGAGGGCCCCATATGAGACCCAGTACTTC
CATSRSGRAPYETQYF
>.|TRBD1|TRBV19|TRBJ1-2
TGTGCCAGTAGAAGGCAGGGGGTGAACTATGGCTACACCTTC
CASRRQGVNYGYTF
>.|TRBD1|TRBV7-3|TRBJ1-6
TGTGCCAGCAGCTTGGGGACAGGGATATCACCCCTCCACTTT
CASSLGTGISPLHF
>.|.|TRBV7-2|TRBJ2-5
TGTGCCAGCAGATCTCCCGGGCTACAAGAGACCCAGTACTTC
CASRSPGLQETQYF
>.|.|TRBV18|TRBJ2-5
TGTGCCAGCTCACCAGCCTTACTCAGGACAACGGAGACCCAGTACTTC
CASSPALLRTTETQYF
>.|.|TRBV20-1|TRBJ2-7
TGCAGTGCTAGAGACGGGACAACTACCACCTACGAGCAGTACTTC
CSARDGTTTTYEQYF
>few|TRBD1|TRBV10-2|TRBJ1-1
TGCGCCAGCAGAAGATTGGGACAGGGGAACACTGAAGCTTTCTTT
CASRRLGQGNTEAFF
>.|.|TRBV7-2|TRBJ1-2
TGCGCCAGCAGCCAAGCCTTACTAAATAACTATGGCTACACCTTC
CASSQALLNNYGYTF
>.|.|TRBV5-4|TRBJ2-5
TGTGCCAGCAGCTTGATCCGGGACCAAGAGACCCAGTACTTC
CASSLIRDQETQYF
>.|.|TRBV9|TRBJ1-5
TGTGCCAGCAGCCCCGCTGGTAGCAATCAGCCCCAGCATTTT
CASSPAGSNQPQHF
>.|TRBD2|TRBV7-2|TRBJ2-1
TGTGCCAGCAGCTTAGAGTCTAGCGGGAGCATCGGTGAGCAGTTCTTC
CASSLESSGSIGEQFF